These 19 T cell receptor beta chains share one sample of origin, sequenced in a study of blood T cell repertoires in COVID-19. TCRdb's table, derived via immunoSEQ multiplex PCR, lists solely in-frame clones and lacks some. Of fewer than 350,000 clones listed, under 90% were seen once; the top ten hold roughly 2.9%. The material sequenced was peripheral blood. Every receptor here comes from a woman aged 55-75 years with active or convalescent COVID-19.

The V call is TRBV5-4, the J call TRBJ2-1; maybe TRBD1 (6 bases). The CDR3 consists of 15 residues. Germline assignment: CDR1 SGHNT and CDR2 YYREEE (reference sequence). The germline V and J ends were trimmed by 3 bases and 3 bases, with 13 bases remaining between them. The CDR3 nucleotides are TGTGCCAGCAGCTCTAGACAGGTGGACTACAATGAGCAGTTCTTC. It is translated as CASSSRQVDYNEQFF.

The chain employs TRBV19 and TRBJ1-1, with 7 bases matching TRBD1. Germline CDR1 and CDR2: LNHDA and SQIVND (reference sequence). The CDR3 loop spans 17 amino acids. The V segment lost 7 bases and the J segment 0 bases; nucleotides outside the gene matches: 14. CDR3 protein: CASKGATGSLMNTEAFF. CDR3 bases: TGTGCCAGTAAGGGGGCGACAGGGTCCCTTATGAACACTGAAGCTTTCTTT.

In this sample, this clone turned up a few times. V is TRBV5-6 and J is TRBJ2-7; 8 nucleotides align to TRBD1. Germline loops: CDR1 SGHDT, CDR2 YYEEEE. Unmatched junction bases numbered 12, after V lost 3 bases and J lost 4 bases. This CDR3 is 16 amino acids long. CDR3 sequence: CASSSAGGQVGYEQYF. CDR3 nucleotides: TGTGCCAGCAGCTCTGCAGGGGGCCAGGTGGGATACGAGCAGTACTTC.

V usage is TRBV10-3 and J usage is TRBJ2-5, with D possibly being TRBD1 (6 bases). Between the trimmed V and J ends, which lost 2 bases and 5 bases, there was a span of 18 bases. Germline CDR1 ENHRY, CDR2 SYGVKD. CDR3 size: 16 residues. CDR3 loop: CAISEQVGGRRETQYF. CDR3 DNA sequence: TGTGCCATCAGTGAGCAGGTTGGGGGCCGGAGGGAGACCCAGTACTTC.

This clone was observed a single time. The chain carries TRBV11-2 and TRBJ1-5; D is undetermined. The CDR3 has 16 amino acids. V lost 0 bases to trimming and J lost 8 bases, with 17 bases between them. In germline, CDR1 is SGHAT, CDR2 FQNNGV. The CDR3 nucleotides read TGTGCCAGCAGCTTAGATCCCGACGGGCTCGGGGAGCCCCAGCATTTT. Its translation: CASSLDPDGLGEPQHF.

This clone has only a few counts. The gene calls are TRBV28 and TRBJ1-5; D not resolved. With 4 bases removed from V and 3 bases from J, the gap between germline ends came to 16 bases. Germline V gene lookup returns CDR1 MDHEN and CDR2 SYDVKM. This CDR3 has 16 residues. The CDR3 spells CASSSRGSAFNQPQHF. The CDR3 bases are TGTGCCAGCAGTTCCAGAGGATCAGCGTTCAATCAGCCCCAGCATTTT.

The V and J genes are TRBV27 and TRBJ1-2; possible D gene TRBD1, 6 bases. From germline, CDR1 is MNHEY and CDR2 SMNVEV (reference sequence). Trimming cost V 5 bases and J 4 bases, with 17 bases left between them. The CDR3 totals 15 residues. CDR3 bases: TGTGCCAGCAGTCTCACGACAGGCCCCGGCTATGGCTACACCTTC. Its translation is CASSLTTGPGYGYTF.

The chain links TRBV11-2 to TRBJ1-6; D gene uncertain. V was shortened by 3 bases and J by 10 bases, with 16 bases between the two germline ends. CDR1 and CDR2 from the germline V gene are SGHAT and FQNNGV. The CDR3 runs to 15 residues. The CDR3 DNA sequence: TGTGCCAGCAGCTTTGGACTGCCGAAGGAATCACCCCTCCACTTT. Its translation is CASSFGLPKESPLHF.

This clone was detected once. The sample contains more than one DNA sequence encoding this CDR3. The gene calls are TRBV12-3 or TRBV12-4 and TRBJ2-2, with D perhaps matching TRBD2 (5 bases). Trimming took 3 bases from V and 5 from J, leaving 7 bases between them. CDR3 length: 13 residues. The CDR3 nucleotides are TGTGCCAGCAGTTTCGGGGAGACCGGGGAGCTGTTTTTT. Protein product: CASSFGETGELFF.

V is TRBV5-1 and J is TRBJ1-2; 8 positions agree with TRBD1. Germline CDR1 SGHRS, CDR2 YFSETQ. This CDR3 contains 16 residues. V shed 3 bases, J shed 5 bases, and the junction held 12 bases outside the gene matches. The CDR3 here is CASSSSPGTGFYGYTF. CDR3 bases: TGCGCCAGCAGCTCGAGTCCCGGGACAGGTTTTTATGGCTACACCTTC.

The rearrangement joins TRBV19 to TRBJ2-7; 9 positions match TRBD2. The CDR3 has 13 residues. The germline V gene has CDR1 LNHDA and CDR2 SQIVND (reference sequence). Trimming cost V 3 bases and J 11 bases; bases outside gene matches: 8. The CDR3 nucleotides read TGTGCCAGTAGTATCAGGCGGGGGGGCCGCGAGTACTTC. As protein: CASSIRRGGREYF.

The chain uses TRBV6-2 or TRBV6-3 and TRBJ2-4, with 15 bases identical to TRBD2. This CDR3 spans 16 amino acids. Trimming cost V 5 bases and J 8 bases; bases outside gene matches: 7. Germline CDR1 and CDR2: MNHEY and SVGEGT. The CDR3 region has the DNA TGTGCCAGCAGTCACGGACTAGCGGGGGGGCAGGACATTCAGTACTTC. It translates to CASSHGLAGGQDIQYF.

In this sample, this clone turned up once. With a much larger clone just one base away, this may be a read error. The chain links TRBV12-3 or TRBV12-4 to TRBJ1-1; TRBD1 is a possible D gene (6 bases). The CDR3 spans 13 residues. V was clipped by 1 base and J by 3 bases, with 6 bases between them. This CDR3 is CASSLDRDTEAFF. In DNA, the CDR3 is TGTGCCAGCAGTTTAGACAGGGACACTGAAGCTTTCTTT.

This clone was counted only a few times. This chain uses TRBV6-2 or TRBV6-3 with TRBJ2-1, with 8 positions matching TRBD2. From germline, CDR1 is MNHEY and CDR2 SVGEGT. V lost 5 bases and J lost 8; bases outside the gene matches: 5. This CDR3 comprises 13 residues. The CDR3 nucleotides are TGTGCCAGCAGTGCTGGACTAGCTGATGAGCAGTTCTTC. Translating gives CASSAGLADEQFF.

V usage is TRBV18 and J usage is TRBJ1-4, with D uncertain. V lost 3 bases to trimming and J lost 4 bases, with 9 bases between them. This CDR3 has 14 amino acids. Germline V gene sequence: CDR1 KGHSH, CDR2 LQKENI. The CDR3 spells CASSPEPGNEKLFF. For the CDR3, the DNA is TGTGCCAGCTCACCGGAACCGGGTAATGAAAAACTGTTTTTT.

The chain employs TRBV30 and TRBJ2-1; D is possibly TRBD2 (5 bases). CDR3 length: 12 amino acids. The V end was cut by 3 bases, the J end by 7 bases, with 10 bases between. Germline V gives CDR1 GTSNPN, CDR2 SVGIG (reference sequence). In DNA form, the CDR3 reads TGTGCCTGGAGCGCCACGGGGAATGAGCAGTTCTTC. The encoded protein is CAWSATGNEQFF.

V and J are TRBV5-1 and TRBJ2-3; D possibly corresponds to TRBD2 (6 bases). CDR1 is SGHRS and CDR2 is YFSETQ in the germline V gene. This CDR3 is 16 amino acids long. V lost 0 bases and J 1 base, leaving 12 bases between the germline ends. CDR3 sequence (DNA): TGCGCCAGCAGCTTGGCGCCTAGCGCAGGCACAGATACGCAGTATTTT. This gives the protein CASSLAPSAGTDTQYF.

The V gene is TRBV5-1, the J gene TRBJ1-1, with 7 bases lining up with TRBD1. Germline CDR1 is SGHRS and CDR2 is YFSETQ. J gave up 7 bases and V 0 bases, and 6 bases lay outside the gene matches. CDR3 length: 14 residues. For the CDR3, the DNA is TGCGCCAGCAGCTTGGTAGGGGGCACCGGTGAAGCTTTCTTT. Residues: CASSLVGGTGEAFF.

CDR3 bases: TGTGCCAGCAGCCAAGATCGGACAGGGGGCGATGAAAAACTGTTTTTT. Translation: CASSQDRTGGDEKLFF. V and J are TRBV3-1 (or the pseudogene TRBV3-2) and TRBJ1-4, with 11 bases fitting TRBD1. The V gene end was trimmed by 0 bases and the J gene end by 6 bases; junction bases not matched to a gene: 3. This CDR3 contains 16 residues. Germline CDR1 and CDR2: LGHDT and YNNKEL (reference sequence).